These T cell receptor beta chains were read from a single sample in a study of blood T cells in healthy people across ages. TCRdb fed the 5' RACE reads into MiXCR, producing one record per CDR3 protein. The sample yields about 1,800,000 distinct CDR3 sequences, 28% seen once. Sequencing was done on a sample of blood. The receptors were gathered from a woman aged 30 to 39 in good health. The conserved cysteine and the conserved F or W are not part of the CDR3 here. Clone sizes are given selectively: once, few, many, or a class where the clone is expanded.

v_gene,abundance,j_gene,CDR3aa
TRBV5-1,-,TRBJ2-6,ASSVQPQGTGANVRT
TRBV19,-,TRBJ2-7,ASSLTGGQAEQY
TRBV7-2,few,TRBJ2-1,ASSLRLAGVDSSYNEQF
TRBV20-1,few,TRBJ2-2,SARTGSNTGELF
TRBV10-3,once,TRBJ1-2,AIRDETGTETNYGYT
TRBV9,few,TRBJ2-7,ASSGGGTGVGEQY
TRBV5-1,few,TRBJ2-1,ASSLGLAGGRDGQF
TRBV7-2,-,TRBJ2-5,ASSWDSNSDQY
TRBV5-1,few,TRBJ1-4,ASIPTGANEKLF
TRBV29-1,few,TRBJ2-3,SVAKEAGTQY
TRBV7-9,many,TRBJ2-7,ASSLSQGGYEQY
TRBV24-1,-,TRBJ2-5,ATSRRQETQY
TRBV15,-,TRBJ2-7,ATSRELAGGSYEQY
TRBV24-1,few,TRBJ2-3,ATAGRFTDTQY
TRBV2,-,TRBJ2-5,ASRMDRAPQETQY
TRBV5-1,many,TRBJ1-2,ASSGRDSLRGNYGYT
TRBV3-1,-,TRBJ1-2,ASSQVEGKDGYT